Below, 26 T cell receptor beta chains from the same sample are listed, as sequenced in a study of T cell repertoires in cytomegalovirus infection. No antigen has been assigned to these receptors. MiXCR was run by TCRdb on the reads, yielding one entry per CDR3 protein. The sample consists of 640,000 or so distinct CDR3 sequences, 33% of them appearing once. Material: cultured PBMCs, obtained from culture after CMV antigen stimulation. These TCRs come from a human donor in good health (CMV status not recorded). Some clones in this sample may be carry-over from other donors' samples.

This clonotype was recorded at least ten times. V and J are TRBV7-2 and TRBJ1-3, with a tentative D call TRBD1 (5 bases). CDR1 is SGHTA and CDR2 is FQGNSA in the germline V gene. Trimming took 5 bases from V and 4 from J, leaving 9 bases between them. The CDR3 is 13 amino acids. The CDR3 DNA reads TGTGCCAGCAGCCCGGGGGGGGGAAACACCATATATTTT. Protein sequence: CASSPGGGNTIYF.

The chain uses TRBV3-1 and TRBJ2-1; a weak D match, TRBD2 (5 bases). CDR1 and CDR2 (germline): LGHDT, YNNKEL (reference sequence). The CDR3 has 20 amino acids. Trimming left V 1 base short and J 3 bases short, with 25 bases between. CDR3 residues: CASSQVPPGPSGEHYNEQFF. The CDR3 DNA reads TGTGCCAGCAGCCAAGTTCCCCCGGGCCCCAGCGGAGAACACTACAATGAGCAGTTCTTC.

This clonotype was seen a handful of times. Here the CDR3 DNA reads TGTGCCAGCATTAAGCCGGGGGGGGGTGAGCAGTTCTTC. It is translated as CASIKPGGGEQFF. The genes are TRBV12-3 or TRBV12-4 and TRBJ2-1; 8 positions agree with TRBD2. The junction had 8 bases not matched to a gene; V was cut back by 7 bases and J by 9 bases. CDR3 length: 13 residues.

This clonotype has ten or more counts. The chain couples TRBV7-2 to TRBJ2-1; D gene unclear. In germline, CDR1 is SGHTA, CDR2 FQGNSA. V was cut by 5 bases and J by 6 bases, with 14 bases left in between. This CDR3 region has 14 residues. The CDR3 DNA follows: TGTGCCAGCAGCCCCACTCTGCCCCTCAATGAGCAGTTCTTC. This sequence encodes CASSPTLPLNEQFF.

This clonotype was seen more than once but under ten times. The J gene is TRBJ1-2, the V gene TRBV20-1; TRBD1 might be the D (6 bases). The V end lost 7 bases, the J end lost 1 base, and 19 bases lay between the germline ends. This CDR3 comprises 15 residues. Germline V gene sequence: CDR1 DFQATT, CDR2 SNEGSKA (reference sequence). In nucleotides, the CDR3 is TGCAGTGGGACTGGGCAGGGGCCAAATAACTATGGCTACACCTTC. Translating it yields CSGTGQGPNNYGYTF.

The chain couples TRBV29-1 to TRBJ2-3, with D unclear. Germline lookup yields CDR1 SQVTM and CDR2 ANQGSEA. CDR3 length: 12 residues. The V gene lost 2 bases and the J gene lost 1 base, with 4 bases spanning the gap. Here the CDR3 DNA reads TGCAGCGTTGAACAGGGCACAGATACGCAGTATTTT. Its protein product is CSVEQGTDTQYF.

The DNA for the CDR3 is TGTGCCACCAGCAGAGATAGTGGCAGTAGGGAGACCCAGTACTTC. As protein: CATSRDSGSRETQYF. The chain joins TRBV15 to TRBJ2-5; D is uncertain. The CDR3 runs to 15 residues. Germline lookup yields CDR1 LNHNV and CDR2 YYDKDF (reference sequence). With 0 bases removed from V and 5 bases from J, the gap between germline ends came to 13 bases.

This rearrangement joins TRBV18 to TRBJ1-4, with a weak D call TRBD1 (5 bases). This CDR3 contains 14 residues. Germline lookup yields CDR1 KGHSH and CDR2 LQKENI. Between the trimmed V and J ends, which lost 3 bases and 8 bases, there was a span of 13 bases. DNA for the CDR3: TGTGCCAGCTCACCCTCAGGGAGGCACGAAAAACTGTTTTTT. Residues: CASSPSGRHEKLFF.

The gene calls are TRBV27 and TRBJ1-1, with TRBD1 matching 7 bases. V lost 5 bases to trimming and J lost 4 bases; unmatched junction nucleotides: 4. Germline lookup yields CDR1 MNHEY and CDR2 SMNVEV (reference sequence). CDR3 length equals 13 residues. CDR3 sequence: CASSDREGTEAFF. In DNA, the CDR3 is TGTGCCAGCAGTGACAGGGAGGGCACTGAAGCTTTCTTT.

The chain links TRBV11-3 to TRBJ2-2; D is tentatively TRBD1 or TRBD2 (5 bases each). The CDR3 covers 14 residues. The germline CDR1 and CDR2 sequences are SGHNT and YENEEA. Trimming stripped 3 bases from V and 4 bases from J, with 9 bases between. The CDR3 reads CASSLGELTGELFF. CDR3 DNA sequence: TGTGCCAGCAGCTTGGGGGAGCTCACCGGGGAGCTGTTTTTT.

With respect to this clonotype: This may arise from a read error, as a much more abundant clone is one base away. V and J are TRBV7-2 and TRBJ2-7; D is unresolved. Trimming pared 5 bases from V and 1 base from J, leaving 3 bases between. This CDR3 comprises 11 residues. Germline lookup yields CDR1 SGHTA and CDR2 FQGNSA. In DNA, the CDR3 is TGTGCCAGCAGCAAATCCTACGAGCAGTACTTC. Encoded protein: CASSKSYEQYF. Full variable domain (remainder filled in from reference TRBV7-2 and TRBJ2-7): GAGVSQSPSNKVTEKGKDVELRCDPISGHTALYWYRQSLGQGLEFLIYFQGNSAPDKSGLPSDRFSAERTGGSVSTLTIQRTQQEDSAVYLCASSKSYEQYFGPGTRLTVT.

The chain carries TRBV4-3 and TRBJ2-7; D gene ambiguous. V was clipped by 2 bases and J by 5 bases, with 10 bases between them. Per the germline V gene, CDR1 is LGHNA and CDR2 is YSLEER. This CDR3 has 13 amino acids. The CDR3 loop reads CASSQFYLDEQYF. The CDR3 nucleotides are TGCGCCAGCAGCCAATTTTATCTGGACGAGCAGTACTTC.

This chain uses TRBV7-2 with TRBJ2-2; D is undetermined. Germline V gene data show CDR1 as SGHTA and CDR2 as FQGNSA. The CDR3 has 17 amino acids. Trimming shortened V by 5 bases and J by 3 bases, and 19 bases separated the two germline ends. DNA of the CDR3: TGTGCCAGCAGCGCAGAGCCCCACTCCGGCTACACCGGGGAGCTGTTTTTT. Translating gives CASSAEPHSGYTGELFF.

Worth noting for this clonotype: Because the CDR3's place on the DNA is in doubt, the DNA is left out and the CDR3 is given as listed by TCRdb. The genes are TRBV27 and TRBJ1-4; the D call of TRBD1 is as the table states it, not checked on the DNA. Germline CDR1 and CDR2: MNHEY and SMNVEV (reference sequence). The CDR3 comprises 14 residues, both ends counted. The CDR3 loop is CASSFGSGAGKLFF.

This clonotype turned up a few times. CDR3 sequence: CAREASLDEKLFF. CDR3 bases: TGTGCCAGAGAAGCGAGTTTGGATGAAAAACTGTTTTTT. The V call is TRBV11-3, the J call TRBJ1-4; D is undetermined. Trimming took 9 bases from V and 6 from J, leaving 14 bases between them. The germline gives CDR1 SGHNT, CDR2 YENEEA. CDR3 length equals 13 residues.

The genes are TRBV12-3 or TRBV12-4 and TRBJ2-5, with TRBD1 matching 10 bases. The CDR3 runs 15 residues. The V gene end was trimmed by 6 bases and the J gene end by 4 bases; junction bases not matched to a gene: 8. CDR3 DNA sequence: TGTGCCAGCAGCTCTCGAGGACAGGGGGGAGAGACCCAGTACTTC. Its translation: CASSSRGQGGETQYF.

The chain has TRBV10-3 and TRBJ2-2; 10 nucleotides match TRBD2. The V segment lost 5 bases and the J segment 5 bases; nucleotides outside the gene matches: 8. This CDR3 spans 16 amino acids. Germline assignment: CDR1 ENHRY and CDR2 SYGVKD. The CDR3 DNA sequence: TGTGCCATCAGTACTAGCGGGATTGTAAGGACCGGGGAGCTGTTTTTT. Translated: CAISTSGIVRTGELFF.

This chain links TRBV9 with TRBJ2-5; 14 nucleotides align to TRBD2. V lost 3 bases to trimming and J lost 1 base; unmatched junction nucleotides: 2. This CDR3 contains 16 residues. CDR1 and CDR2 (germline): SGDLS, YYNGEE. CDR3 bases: TGTGCCAGCAGCGACGGGACTAGCGGGAGCCAAGAGACCCAGTACTTC. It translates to CASSDGTSGSQETQYF. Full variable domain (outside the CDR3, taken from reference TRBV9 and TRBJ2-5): DSGVTQTPKHLITATGQRVTLRCSPRSGDLSVYWYQQSLDQGLQFLIQYYNGEERAKGNILERFSAQQFPDLHSELNLSSLELGDSALYFCASSDGTSGSQETQYFGPGTRLLVL.

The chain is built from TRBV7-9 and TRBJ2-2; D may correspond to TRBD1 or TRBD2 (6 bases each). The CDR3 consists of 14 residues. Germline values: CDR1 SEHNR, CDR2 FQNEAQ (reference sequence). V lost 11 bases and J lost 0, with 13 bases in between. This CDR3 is CACAGTTNTGELFF. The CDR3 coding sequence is TGTGCCTGCGCGGGGACAACGAACACCGGGGAGCTGTTTTTT.

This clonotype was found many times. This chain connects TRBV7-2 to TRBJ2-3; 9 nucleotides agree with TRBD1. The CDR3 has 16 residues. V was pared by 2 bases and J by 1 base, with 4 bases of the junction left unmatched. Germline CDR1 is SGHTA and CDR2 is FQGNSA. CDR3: CASSLNRGRRTDTQYF. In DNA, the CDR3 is TGTGCCAGCAGCTTAAACAGGGGGCGCCGCACAGATACGCAGTATTTT.

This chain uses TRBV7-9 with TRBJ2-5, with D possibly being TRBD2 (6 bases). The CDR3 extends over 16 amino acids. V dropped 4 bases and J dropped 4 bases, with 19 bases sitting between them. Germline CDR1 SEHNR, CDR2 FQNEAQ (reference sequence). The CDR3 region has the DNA TGTGCCAGCAGCTGGGGATTAGCGGAGGTTCTAGAGACCCAGTACTTC. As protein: CASSWGLAEVLETQYF.

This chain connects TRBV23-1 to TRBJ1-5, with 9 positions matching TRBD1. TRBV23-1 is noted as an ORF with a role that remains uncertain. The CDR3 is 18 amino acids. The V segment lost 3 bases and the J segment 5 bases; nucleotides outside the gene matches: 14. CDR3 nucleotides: TGCGCCAGCAGTCATCATCGTTGGACAGGGGAGGTCGATCAGCCCCAGCATTTT. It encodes CASSHHRWTGEVDQPQHF.

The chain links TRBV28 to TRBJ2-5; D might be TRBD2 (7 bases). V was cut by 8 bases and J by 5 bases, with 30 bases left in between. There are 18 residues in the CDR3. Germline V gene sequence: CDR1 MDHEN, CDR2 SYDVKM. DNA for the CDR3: TGTGCCAGCTCCGGGGGGCGGCTAGCGGTCCCCTTTGGCGAGACCCAGTACTTC. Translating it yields CASSGGRLAVPFGETQYF.

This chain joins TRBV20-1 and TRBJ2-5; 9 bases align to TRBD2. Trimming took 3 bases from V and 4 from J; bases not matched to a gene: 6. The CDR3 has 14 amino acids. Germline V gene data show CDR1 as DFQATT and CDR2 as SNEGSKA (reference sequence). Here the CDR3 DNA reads TGCAGTGCTAGGCGGGGGGGCCGGGCAGAGACCCAGTACTTC. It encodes CSARRGGRAETQYF.

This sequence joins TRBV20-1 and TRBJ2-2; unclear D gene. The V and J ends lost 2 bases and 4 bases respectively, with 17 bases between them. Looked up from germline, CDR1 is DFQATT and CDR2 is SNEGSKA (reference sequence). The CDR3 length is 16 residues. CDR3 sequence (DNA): TGCAGTGCTAGAAGTGTGTTTACGGGTGGCACCGGGGAGCTGTTTTTT. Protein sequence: CSARSVFTGGTGELFF.

CDR3 sequence: CASSPRPRTGSYEQYF. The CDR3 DNA is TGTGCCAGCAGCCCCCGACCTCGGACAGGCTCCTACGAGCAGTACTTC. This chain uses TRBV7-2 with TRBJ2-7; TRBD1 aligns across 7 bases. Germline trimming cut 5 bases from V and 0 bases from J; bases unmatched to any gene: 10. This CDR3 is built from 16 residues. The germline gives CDR1 SGHTA, CDR2 FQGNSA.